One sample yielded the 22 T cell receptor beta chains listed below, sequenced in a study of shared clonotypes between healthy human individuals. Sequencing was performed with immunoSEQ multiplex PCR; in TCRdb, only in-frame clones are kept and a portion is missing. The sample holds more than 2 million clones, roughly 94% seen once. The material sequenced was naive CD4+ T cells sorted from blood. Subset meaning: CD45RA+ positively selected. These receptors were collected from a man younger than 30 in good health.

The V and J genes are TRBV7-3 and TRBJ2-5, with D perhaps being TRBD1 or TRBD2 (6 bases each). Per germline, CDR1 SGHTA and CDR2 FQGTGA. The CDR3 totals 16 residues. Deletions cut 5 bases from V and 5 bases from J, with 21 bases between. The CDR3 DNA sequence: TGTGCCAGCAGCCCCAAAGGGGGAGGAGGGAGGGAGACCCAGTACTTC. Residues: CASSPKGGGGRETQYF.

The rearrangement joins TRBV7-2 to TRBJ2-3; 7 positions match TRBD2. Germline V gene lookup returns CDR1 SGHTA and CDR2 FQGNSA. The CDR3 extends over 16 amino acids. J lost 1 base, V lost 1 base, and 5 bases had no gene match. The CDR3 DNA sequence: TGTGCCAGCAGCTTAGGCCGGGGGAGGGGCACAGATACGCAGTATTTT. Amino acids: CASSLGRGRGTDTQYF.

As to this clone: At the DNA level, this CDR3 is encoded by other sequences in the same sample as well. The chain links TRBV18 to TRBJ1-1, with D unresolved. CDR1 and CDR2 from the germline V gene are KGHSH and LQKENI. V was clipped by 3 bases and J by 5 bases, with 7 bases between them. CDR3 length equals 12 residues. CDR3 DNA sequence: TGTGCCAGCTCACCCAGAAGTACTGAAGCTTTCTTT. Amino acids: CASSPRSTEAFF.

The chain combines TRBV29-1 with TRBJ1-4; D might be TRBD1 (5 bases). Germline CDR1 and CDR2: SQVTM and ANQGSEA. CDR3 length equals 13 residues. CDR3 DNA sequence: TGCAGTGCTTGCAGGGCAACTAATGAAAAACTGTTTTTT. As protein: CSACRATNEKLFF.

The genes are TRBV7-9 and TRBJ2-2, with 10 positions matching TRBD2. The CDR3 has 16 residues. Germline V lookup: CDR1 SEHNR, CDR2 FQNEAQ (reference sequence). V dropped 8 bases and J dropped 5; count of bases not matched to a gene: 11. The CDR3 region is CASFSSGSSGTGELFF. CDR3 bases: TGTGCCAGCTTCTCTAGCGGGAGTTCTGGAACCGGGGAGCTGTTTTTT. The entire variable domain, with the rest obtained from reference TRBV7-9 and TRBJ2-2, is as follows: DTGVSQNPRHKITKRGQNVTFRCDPISEHNRLYWYRQTLGQGPEFLTYFQNEAQLEKSRLLSDRFSAERPKGSFSTLEIQRTEQGDSAMYLCASFSSGSSGTGELFFGEGSRLTVL.

The chain has TRBV25-1 and TRBJ2-3; 9 bases line up with TRBD2. This CDR3 is built from 16 residues. Germline lookup yields CDR1 MGHDK and CDR2 SYGVNS. Unmatched junction bases numbered 11, after V lost 8 bases and J lost 2 bases. The CDR3 bases are TGTGCCAGCGGTCCGTCCCTAGCGGGATTCACAGATACGCAGTATTTT. Protein: CASGPSLAGFTDTQYF.

The rearrangement joins TRBV7-8 to TRBJ1-1; 7 bases are a match to TRBD1. V shed 5 bases and J 3 bases; nucleotides not matched to a gene: 9. Germline-derived CDR1 and CDR2 are SGHVS and FQNEAQ. CDR3 length: 15 amino acids. CDR3 in DNA: TGTGCCAGCAGCACCAGAAGACAGGGTGACACTGAAGCTTTCTTT. Encoded protein: CASSTRRQGDTEAFF.

The gene calls are TRBV10-3 and TRBJ1-1; perhaps TRBD1 as D (6 bases). The CDR3 covers 13 residues. Per germline, CDR1 ENHRY and CDR2 SYGVKD. V was clipped by 8 bases and J by 2 bases, with 12 bases between them. The CDR3 DNA reads TGTGCCATCCTCGGGGGCGGTAACACTGAAGCTTTCTTT. This codes for CAILGGGNTEAFF.

The CDR3 DNA reads as TGTGCCACGGGACTAGCGGGGGCTAGCTCCTACAATGAGCAGTTCTTC. It yields the protein CATGLAGASSYNEQFF. This chain connects TRBV28 to TRBJ2-1, with TRBD2 matching 14 bases. V was pared by 10 bases and J by 0 bases, with 5 bases of the junction left unmatched. There are 16 residues in the CDR3. Germline CDR1 and CDR2: MDHEN and SYDVKM.

This chain joins TRBV6-5 and TRBJ2-2; D possibly corresponds to TRBD2 (5 bases). The length of the CDR3 is 13 residues. The germline CDR1 and CDR2 sequences are MNHEY and SVGAGI. Trimming cost V 8 bases and J 6 bases, with 13 bases left between them. CDR3 DNA sequence: TGTGCCAGCTCGGACGGGGTCCCCGGGGAGCTGTTTTTT. It yields the protein CASSDGVPGELFF.

This clone showed up just a few times. The CDR3 nucleotides are TGTGCCTGGAGTGTACGGAAGGGACGGACTGAAGCTTTCTTT. Translating gives CAWSVRKGRTEAFF. This chain connects TRBV30 to TRBJ1-1; tentative D call: TRBD1 (5 bases). The CDR3 extends over 14 amino acids. Deletions cut 0 bases from V and 5 bases from J, with 13 bases between. CDR1 GTSNPN and CDR2 SVGIG come from the germline V gene (reference sequence).

The chain has TRBV29-1 and TRBJ1-4; D not certain. Germline assignment: CDR1 SQVTM and CDR2 ANQGSEA. The length of the CDR3 is 16 residues. Trimming took 0 bases from V and 3 from J, leaving 14 bases between them. The CDR3 region is CSVEDMGYGANEKLFF. DNA for the CDR3: TGCAGCGTTGAAGATATGGGGTATGGGGCTAATGAAAAACTGTTTTTT.

In this sample, this clone turned up a few times. The rearrangement uses TRBV7-2 and TRBJ2-7; no firm D call. Germline values: CDR1 SGHTA, CDR2 FQGNSA. CDR3 length equals 15 residues. Between the trimmed V and J ends, which lost 1 base and 2 bases, there was a span of 12 bases. CDR3 sequence (DNA): TGTGCCAGCAGCTTAGTGGCGACGGGCACCTACGAGCAGTACTTC. It codes for CASSLVATGTYEQYF.

The V and J genes are TRBV11-2 and TRBJ2-7; 10 nucleotides align to TRBD2. J was trimmed by 0 bases and V by 3 bases; bases with no gene match: 8. Per the germline V gene, CDR1 is SGHAT and CDR2 is FQNNGV. There are 17 residues in the CDR3. CDR3 amino acids: CASSFSSGGYYSYEQYF. DNA for the CDR3: TGTGCCAGCAGCTTCTCTAGCGGGGGTTACTACTCCTACGAGCAGTACTTC.

The chain joins TRBV27 to TRBJ1-2; D ambiguous. The CDR3 has 15 residues. Germline V gene sequence: CDR1 MNHEY, CDR2 SMNVEV (reference sequence). Trimming shortened V by 0 bases and J by 8 bases, and 16 bases separated the two germline ends. The CDR3: CASSLSPSWAGGYTF. The CDR3 nucleotides read TGTGCCAGCAGTTTATCGCCAAGCTGGGCGGGAGGCTACACCTTC.

The chain combines TRBV10-3 with TRBJ2-7; D gene unclear. The CDR3 length is 12 residues. Trimming shortened V by 4 bases and J by 3 bases, and 7 bases separated the two germline ends. CDR1 and CDR2 from the germline V gene are ENHRY and SYGVKD. The CDR3 spells CAISGVGYEQYF. CDR3 nucleotides: TGTGCCATCAGTGGTGTCGGCTACGAGCAGTACTTC.

This chain connects TRBV2 to TRBJ2-5, with D possibly TRBD1 on 5 matching bases. This CDR3 is 13 amino acids long. The germline CDR1 and CDR2 sequences are SNHLY and FYNNEI. Trimming cost V 5 bases and J 5 bases, with 12 bases left between them. The CDR3 loop reads CASSQGNGETQYF. CDR3 in DNA: TGTGCCAGCAGTCAGGGCAATGGGGAGACCCAGTACTTC.

This chain joins TRBV4-1 and TRBJ1-5; D ambiguous. This CDR3 spans 17 amino acids. Germline V gene sequence: CDR1 MGHRA, CDR2 YSYEKL. V lost 5 bases, J lost 0 bases, and 17 bases lay in between. The CDR3 region is CASSENTFLNSNQPQHF. In DNA form, the CDR3 reads TGCGCCAGCAGCGAGAACACCTTTCTAAATAGCAATCAGCCCCAGCATTTT.

To note about this clone: Sequence at one end of the junction differs from germline and may be a read error. The rearrangement links TRBV6-5 to TRBJ2-7, with 11 positions matching TRBD2. Germline V gene data show CDR1 as MNHEY and CDR2 as SVGAGI. The CDR3 runs 14 residues. The DNA of the CDR3 is TGTGCCATCAGTTCTAGCGGGGGGTCCTACGAGCAGTACTTC. Its protein product is CAISSSGGSYEQYF.

With regard to this clone: The same CDR3 also results from other DNA sequences found in this sample. This chain joins TRBV5-1 and TRBJ2-3; D gene ambiguous. This CDR3 region has 14 residues. Germline V CDR1 and CDR2: SGHRS, YFSETQ. Trimming stripped 0 bases from V and 2 bases from J, with 7 bases between. CDR3 sequence (DNA): TGCGCCAGCAGCTTGGCTCAGTTCACAGATACGCAGTATTTT. As protein: CASSLAQFTDTQYF.

This clone came up once. V is TRBV7-2 and J is TRBJ2-7; D tentatively fits TRBD1 or TRBD2 (5 bases each). The CDR3 runs 15 residues. The V and J ends lost 5 bases and 5 bases respectively, with 19 bases between them. In germline, CDR1 is SGHTA, CDR2 FQGNSA. The CDR3 sequence is CASSDGPGRGDEQYF. The CDR3 DNA is TGTGCCAGCAGCGACGGGCCGGGTCGAGGGGACGAGCAGTACTTC.

Here the CDR3 DNA reads TGTGCCTGGGGACAGAACTACGAGCAGTACTTC. The encoded protein is CAWGQNYEQYF. The rearrangement joins TRBV30 to TRBJ2-7; TRBD1 might be the D (6 bases). The CDR3 runs 11 residues. V was pared by 5 bases and J by 3 bases, with 8 bases between. Germline-derived CDR1 and CDR2 are GTSNPN and SVGIG (reference sequence).